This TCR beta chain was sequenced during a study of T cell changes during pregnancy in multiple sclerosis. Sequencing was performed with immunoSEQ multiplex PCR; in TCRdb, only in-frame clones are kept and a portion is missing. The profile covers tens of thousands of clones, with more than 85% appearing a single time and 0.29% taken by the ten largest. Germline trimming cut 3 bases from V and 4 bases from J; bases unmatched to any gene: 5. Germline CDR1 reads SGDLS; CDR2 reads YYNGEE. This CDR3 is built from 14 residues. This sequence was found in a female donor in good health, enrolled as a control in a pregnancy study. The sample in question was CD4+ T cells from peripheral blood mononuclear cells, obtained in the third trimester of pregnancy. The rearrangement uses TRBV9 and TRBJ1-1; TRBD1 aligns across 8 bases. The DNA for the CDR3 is TGTGCCAGCAGCGCCAGGGGGCTTGTCACTGAAGCTTTCTTT. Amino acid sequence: CASSARGLVTEAFF.